These T cell receptor beta chains were read from a single sample in a study of CD8+CD57+ T cells in acquired aplastic anemia. TCRdb re-analysed the reads in MiXCR, keeping a single row per CDR3 protein. The sample holds 90,000 to 120,000 distinct CDR3 sequences, around 50% seen once. Material: sorted CD4+, CD8+, or CD8+CD57+ T cells (not recorded which) from PBMCs. The receptors derive from a human donor in good health, serving as a control. CDR3s leave out the opening cysteine and the closing phenylalanine or tryptophan. D genes are given only for firm matches.

v_gene: TRBV7-9; j_gene: TRBJ1-1; d_gene: TRBD1; len: 14; CDR3aa: ASSPTPGQGIAEAF
v_gene: TRBV15; j_gene: TRBJ2-7; d_gene: NA; len: 12; CDR3aa: ATSRDSEQDEQY
v_gene: TRBV25-1; j_gene: TRBJ1-3; d_gene: NA; len: 13; CDR3aa: ASSDFQGSGNTIY
v_gene: TRBV2; j_gene: TRBJ2-5; d_gene: TRBD2; len: 16; CDR3aa: ASSGYTSGGAGIETQY
v_gene: TRBV30; j_gene: TRBJ1-5; d_gene: NA; len: 13; CDR3aa: AWSGGGGLHQPQH
v_gene: TRBV10-3; j_gene: TRBJ2-7; d_gene: TRBD2; len: 10; CDR3aa: AISQTSGIQH
v_gene: TRBV11-1; j_gene: TRBJ2-3; d_gene: TRBD1; len: 15; CDR3aa: ASSLGTGAEGTDTQY
v_gene: TRBV12-3/TRBV12-4; j_gene: TRBJ2-3; d_gene: NA; len: 12; CDR3aa: ASSWGLGTDTQY
v_gene: TRBV19; j_gene: TRBJ2-7; d_gene: NA; len: 9; CDR3aa: ASASGYEQY
v_gene: TRBV15; j_gene: TRBJ1-2; d_gene: TRBD1; len: 12; CDR3aa: ATRKDRGVYGYT
v_gene: TRBV15; j_gene: TRBJ1-6; d_gene: TRBD1; len: 13; CDR3aa: ATSRDRTGRSPLH
v_gene: TRBV25-1; j_gene: TRBJ2-1; d_gene: NA; len: 11; CDR3aa: ASSEWTANKQF
v_gene: TRBV30; j_gene: TRBJ1-1; d_gene: NA; len: 10; CDR3aa: AWGRGDTEAF
v_gene: TRBV6-1; j_gene: TRBJ2-7; d_gene: TRBD1; len: 12; CDR3aa: ASSLAGGSYEQY
v_gene: TRBV12-3/TRBV12-4; j_gene: TRBJ2-2; d_gene: NA; len: 12; CDR3aa: ASRNRVDTGELV
v_gene: TRBV19; j_gene: TRBJ1-2; d_gene: TRBD1; len: 14; CDR3aa: ASYVGQGTVGPGYT
v_gene: TRBV10-2; j_gene: TRBJ2-2; d_gene: TRBD2; len: 14; CDR3aa: AGTLGLAGDTGELS
v_gene: TRBV7-6; j_gene: TRBJ1-1; d_gene: NA; len: 11; CDR3aa: ASSLASVDEAF
v_gene: TRBV10-3; j_gene: TRBJ1-5; d_gene: NA; len: 14; CDR3aa: AISERGSNSNQPQH
v_gene: TRBV9; j_gene: TRBJ2-7; d_gene: NA; len: 12; CDR3aa: ASSVADLAYEQY
v_gene: TRBV25-1; j_gene: TRBJ2-5; d_gene: NA; len: 10; CDR3aa: ASSGGLETQY
v_gene: TRBV7-2; j_gene: TRBJ2-5; d_gene: TRBD2; len: 12; CDR3aa: ASRTSGVEETQY
v_gene: TRBV20-1; j_gene: TRBJ1-4; d_gene: NA; len: 13; CDR3aa: SAMATGQRDEKLF
v_gene: TRBV29-1; j_gene: TRBJ1-1; d_gene: NA; len: 8; CDR3aa: SVAGRKAF
v_gene: TRBV20-1; j_gene: TRBJ2-7; d_gene: NA; len: 15; CDR3aa: SARRDTGTKPSYEQY
v_gene: TRBV6-2/TRBV6-3; j_gene: TRBJ1-1; d_gene: NA; len: 14; CDR3aa: ASSYSAGTMGTEAF
v_gene: TRBV20-1; j_gene: TRBJ2-1; d_gene: TRBD1; len: 8; CDR3aa: SGQGGEQF
v_gene: TRBV10-2; j_gene: TRBJ2-7; d_gene: TRBD2; len: 11; CDR3aa: ASRERGGREQY
v_gene: TRBV2; j_gene: TRBJ1-2; d_gene: NA; len: 13; CDR3aa: ASSSGGGSPYGYT
v_gene: TRBV11-2; j_gene: TRBJ1-6; d_gene: NA; len: 13; CDR3aa: ASRQVTGSSSPLH
v_gene: TRBV2; j_gene: TRBJ2-7; d_gene: TRBD1; len: 13; CDR3aa: ASSNGQGISYEQY
v_gene: TRBV7-9; j_gene: TRBJ2-7; d_gene: NA; len: 13; CDR3aa: ASSSLAEGGYEQY
v_gene: TRBV19; j_gene: TRBJ1-2; d_gene: TRBD1; len: 10; CDR3aa: ASKGGGYGYT